One and the same sample provided the 30 T cell receptor beta chains below, sequenced in a study of T cells expressing NK-cell markers. TCRdb reprocessed the 5' RACE reads, keeping one entry per CDR3 protein, no DNA. The sample includes about 260,000 distinct CDR3 sequences. The specimen sequenced was blood T cells: a sorted CD56 or NKG2C T cell subset, CD4+ or CD8+ T cells, or bulk PBMC T cells (not recorded which). These receptors all stem from a young man in good health.

The V call is TRBV12-3 or TRBV12-4, the J call TRBJ2-2; TCRdb gives TRBD1 as the D gene, but with no DNA this cannot be confirmed. The CDR3 spans 17 residues. The CDR3 is CASIKFGGAVNTGELFF.

This chain connects TRBV7-6 to TRBJ2-2; the TCRdb D gene call, TRBD2, has no DNA to confirm it. Germline V gene sequence: CDR1 SGHVS, CDR2 FNYEAQ. The CDR3 has 16 residues. This chain's CDR3 is CASSLAGGTNTGELFF.

CDR3: CASSLPRGTEAFF. The chain carries TRBV4-1 and TRBJ1-1; the TRBD1 assignment by TCRdb is unverifiable without DNA. The CDR3 runs to 13 residues. Per germline, CDR1 MGHRA and CDR2 YSYEKL.

The genes are TRBV29-1 and TRBJ2-1; the TRBD2 assignment by TCRdb is unverifiable without DNA. Per germline, CDR1 SQVTM and CDR2 ANQGSEA. The length of the CDR3 is 14 residues. The CDR3 region is CSSKGRLADNEQFF.

This chain links TRBV29-1 with TRBJ2-5; there is no DNA to check the TCRdb D call of TRBD2. The germline V gene encodes CDR1 SQVTM and CDR2 ANQGSEA. This CDR3 is built from 15 residues. The CDR3 here is CSVEILAGVSETQYF.

V is TRBV12-3 or TRBV12-4 and J is TRBJ2-2; TCRdb calls TRBD1, which cannot be checked without DNA. The CDR3 loop spans 13 amino acids. CDR3 region: CATNPGRTGELFF.

CDR3 region: CSARSRVGSYNEQFF. The chain is built from TRBV20-1 and TRBJ2-1. Germline-derived CDR1 and CDR2 are DFQATT and SNEGSKA (reference sequence). CDR3 length equals 15 residues.

The CDR3 region is CASSQRTAGWGELFF. The chain combines TRBV7-2 with TRBJ2-2; no DNA is available, so the TRBD2 call from TCRdb remains unchecked. The CDR3 length is 15 residues. The germline CDR1 and CDR2 sequences are SGHTA and FQGNSA. Drawing the rest from reference TRBV7-2 and TRBJ2-2, the complete variable domain is GAGVSQSPSNKVTEKGKDVELRCDPISGHTALYWYRQSLGQGLEFLIYFQGNSAPDKSGLPSDRFSAERTGGSVSTLTIQRTQQEDSAVYLCASSQRTAGWGELFFGEGSRLTVL.

The rearrangement links TRBV6-2 or TRBV6-3 to TRBJ2-1; with no DNA, the TCRdb D assignment of TRBD2 cannot be verified. Germline assignment: CDR1 MNHEY and CDR2 SVGEGT. The CDR3 extends over 14 amino acids. CDR3 loop: CASSMPDWHNEQFF.

The gene calls are TRBV10-3 and TRBJ2-1; the TRBD1 assignment by TCRdb is unverifiable without DNA. The CDR3 contains 15 residues. Germline values: CDR1 ENHRY, CDR2 SYGVKD. The chain's CDR3 is CAIRPDRDNHNEQFF.

The V gene is TRBV5-1, the J gene TRBJ2-1; TCRdb calls TRBD1, which cannot be checked without DNA. Per germline, CDR1 SGHRS and CDR2 YFSETQ. There are 13 residues in the CDR3. CDR3: CASSAGTVNEQFF.

This rearrangement joins TRBV7-2 to TRBJ2-4; TCRdb's D gene call, TRBD1, goes unchecked for lack of DNA. Germline V gene data show CDR1 as SGHTA and CDR2 as FQGNSA. This CDR3 region has 14 residues. The CDR3 protein is CASSLIGTENIQYF.

V and J are TRBV19 and TRBJ2-1; TCRdb names TRBD2, which stays unverified in the absence of DNA. CDR1 and CDR2 from the germline V gene are LNHDA and SQIVND (reference sequence). The CDR3 length is 16 residues. The chain's CDR3 is CASSIRLAGGLNEQFF.

The rearrangement joins TRBV6-5 to TRBJ2-7. CDR1 and CDR2 from the germline V gene are MNHEY and SVGAGI. The CDR3 contains 14 residues. The CDR3 loop reads CASSYSWTLYEQYF.

The V gene is TRBV10-3, the J gene TRBJ1-5; without DNA, the TCRdb call of TRBD1 cannot be checked. The CDR3 sequence is 14 residues long. Looked up from germline, CDR1 is ENHRY and CDR2 is SYGVKD. The CDR3 spells CAISRWDSNQPQHF.

This chain connects TRBV12-3 or TRBV12-4 to TRBJ2-7. The CDR3 totals 14 residues. CDR3 protein: CASSLDGLVDEQYF.

The chain is built from TRBV7-2 and TRBJ2-1. From germline, CDR1 is SGHTA and CDR2 FQGNSA. The CDR3 runs to 12 residues. CDR3 loop: CASSLERNEQFF. The variable domain in full, completed from reference TRBV7-2 and TRBJ2-1, reads GAGVSQSPSNKVTEKGKDVELRCDPISGHTALYWYRQSLGQGLEFLIYFQGNSAPDKSGLPSDRFSAERTGGSVSTLTIQRTQQEDSAVYLCASSLERNEQFFGPGTRLTVL.

The chain has TRBV7-3 and TRBJ2-2; TCRdb calls TRBD2, which cannot be checked without DNA. CDR3 length equals 15 residues. From germline, CDR1 is SGHTA and CDR2 FQGTGA. The CDR3 loop reads CASSLAGANTGELFF.

The rearrangement links TRBV29-1 to TRBJ2-3; TCRdb's assignment of TRBD1 cannot be checked, as there is no DNA. The CDR3 is made up of 14 amino acids. The germline V gene encodes CDR1 SQVTM and CDR2 ANQGSEA. The CDR3 loop is CSVQQGAVGDTQYF.

The J gene is TRBJ2-7, the V gene TRBV20-1. Germline V gene data show CDR1 as DFQATT and CDR2 as SNEGSKA (reference sequence). This CDR3 spans 15 amino acids. CDR3 sequence: CSARDSSESLYEQYF.

This chain uses TRBV28 with TRBJ1-2. CDR3 length: 18 residues. Germline lookup yields CDR1 MDHEN and CDR2 SYDVKM. The CDR3 is CASSSYGPFGRDSGGYTF.

V usage is TRBV12-3 or TRBV12-4 and J usage is TRBJ2-1; TCRdb calls TRBD1, which cannot be checked without DNA. This CDR3 contains 15 residues. CDR3 loop: CASFTGQSSYNEQFF.

The chain has TRBV18 and TRBJ1-1; no DNA is available, so the TRBD1 call from TCRdb remains unchecked. CDR1 and CDR2 from the germline V gene are KGHSH and LQKENI. The CDR3 is 15 residues long. CDR3 in amino acids: CASSLRTGESTEAFF.

The chain is built from TRBV4-3 and TRBJ2-7. Germline V gene sequence: CDR1 LGHNA, CDR2 YSLEER. This CDR3 spans 13 amino acids. The chain's CDR3 is CASSHHTDYEQYF.

The chain recombines TRBV5-4 with TRBJ2-1; TCRdb returns TRBD1, unconfirmable since there is no DNA. The CDR3 consists of 15 residues. CDR1 is SGHNT and CDR2 is YYREEE in the germline V gene (reference sequence). The CDR3 reads CASSLRVDSFNEQFF.

The V gene is TRBV5-1, the J gene TRBJ2-1; TCRdb picks TRBD2, but there is no DNA to check that call. The CDR3 runs to 15 residues. Germline V gives CDR1 SGHRS, CDR2 YFSETQ. The CDR3 sequence: CASSLESVAGGEQFF.

The chain couples TRBV10-3 to TRBJ2-3; there is no DNA to check the TCRdb D call of TRBD2. This CDR3 spans 17 amino acids. Per germline, CDR1 ENHRY and CDR2 SYGVKD. The CDR3 reads CAIKGTSGRSSTDTQYF.

The chain combines TRBV20-1 with TRBJ2-5. The CDR3 extends over 14 amino acids. The V gene's germline CDR1 is DFQATT and CDR2 SNEGSKA (reference sequence). The CDR3 here is CSARDPQQSETQYF.

The CDR3 sequence: CASSVPGKVSREQFF. This rearrangement joins TRBV11-2 to TRBJ2-1; TCRdb gives TRBD1 as the D gene, but with no DNA this cannot be confirmed. The CDR3 has 15 amino acids. CDR1 is SGHAT and CDR2 is FQNNGV in the germline V gene.

V usage is TRBV12-3 or TRBV12-4 and J usage is TRBJ1-6. This CDR3 contains 16 residues. Here the CDR3 reads CASSQLPGRYDSPLHF.